The 22 T cell receptor beta chains below were found in one sample sequenced in a study of shared clonotypes between healthy human individuals. Measured with immunoSEQ multiplex PCR; TCRdb has only the in-frame clones, and not every one. This sample has just over 2,000,000 clones, with roughly 95% found just once. Naivety among CD8 cells was defined by CD45RO negativity and positive CCR7 selection, thereby excluding terminally differentiated effector memory CD45RA+ cells. The sequenced sample was naive CD8+ T cells sorted from blood. The origin of the receptors is a young man in good health.

The chain employs TRBV6-1 and TRBJ2-6, with D unclear. The V end lost 4 bases, the J end lost 1 base, and 11 bases lay between the germline ends. The CDR3 length is 16 residues. Germline lookup yields CDR1 MNHNS and CDR2 SASEGT. The CDR3 DNA reads as TGTGCCAGCAGTGTGCCGGGTTATTCTGGGGCCAACGTCCTGACTTTC. Translating it yields CASSVPGYSGANVLTF.

A word on this clone: The same CDR3 is also encoded by other DNA sequences in this sample. The rearrangement uses TRBV27 and TRBJ2-7; tentative D call: TRBD1 (6 bases). The CDR3 totals 13 residues. The germline V and J ends were trimmed by 3 bases and 2 bases, with 8 bases remaining between them. Germline V lookup: CDR1 MNHEY, CDR2 SMNVEV (reference sequence). The CDR3 region is CASSFEGAYEQYF. DNA for the CDR3: TGTGCCAGCAGTTTCGAGGGGGCCTACGAGCAGTACTTC.

The genes are TRBV5-1 and TRBJ2-2; D may match TRBD1 or TRBD2 (5 bases each). The CDR3 is 15 amino acids. Germline CDR1 SGHRS, CDR2 YFSETQ. Deletions cut 0 bases from V and 6 bases from J, with 12 bases between. CDR3 in DNA: TGCGCCAGCAGCTTGGCCAGTGGGGGACCCGGGGAGCTGTTTTTT. Its translation: CASSLASGGPGELFF. Looking up the rest from reference TRBV5-1 and TRBJ2-2 gives the full variable domain: KAGVTQTPRYLIKTRGQQVTLSCSPISGHRSVSWYQQTPGQGLQFLFEYFSETQRNKGNFPGRFSGRQFSNSRSEMNVSTLELGDSALYLCASSLASGGPGELFFGEGSRLTVL.

Comments on this clone: The junction departs from germline at one end; a sequencing error may be responsible. The rearrangement joins TRBV6-1 to TRBJ1-5; 9 bases map to TRBD1. The CDR3 runs to 17 residues. Germline assignment: CDR1 MNHNS and CDR2 SASEGT. The CDR3 bases are TGTGCCAGCAGCGAAGCTTGGGACAGGGCCCCGCGTCAGCCCCAGCATTTT. It translates to CASSEAWDRAPRQPQHF.

V gene TRBV7-9 combines with J gene TRBJ2-3; 7 bases match TRBD1. Germline trimming cut 6 bases from V and 2 bases from J; bases unmatched to any gene: 5. Germline V gene data show CDR1 as SEHNR and CDR2 as FQNEAQ (reference sequence). The CDR3 is 14 residues long. The CDR3 DNA sequence: TGTGCCAGCAGACTGGGACAGAACACAGATACGCAGTATTTT. It is translated as CASRLGQNTDTQYF. Full variable domain (outside the CDR3, taken from reference TRBV7-9 and TRBJ2-3): DTGVSQNPRHKITKRGQNVTFRCDPISEHNRLYWYRQTLGQGPEFLTYFQNEAQLEKSRLLSDRFSAERPKGSFSTLEIQRTEQGDSAMYLCASRLGQNTDTQYFGPGTRLTVL.

The rearrangement joins TRBV5-6 to TRBJ2-7, with D possibly being TRBD1 (6 bases). Germline CDR1 is SGHDT and CDR2 is YYEEEE. Trimming left V 2 bases short and J 3 bases short, with 12 bases between. The CDR3 sequence is 14 residues long. The CDR3 DNA sequence: TGTGCCAGCAGCTTTGACCTAGGGGGCTACGAGCAGTACTTC. Its protein is CASSFDLGGYEQYF.

The rearrangement joins TRBV27 to TRBJ2-1; 7 bases line up with TRBD1. CDR1 and CDR2 (germline): MNHEY, SMNVEV (reference sequence). This CDR3 has 13 amino acids. Unmatched junction bases numbered 0, after V lost 2 bases and J lost 5 bases. As DNA, the CDR3 is TGTGCCAGCAGTTTAGGACAGGACAATGAGCAGTTCTTC. The encoded protein is CASSLGQDNEQFF.

This chain uses TRBV9 with TRBJ2-3; D is ambiguous. The CDR3 totals 13 residues. Germline assignment: CDR1 SGDLS and CDR2 YYNGEE. Trimming shortened V by 7 bases and J by 6 bases, and 15 bases separated the two germline ends. The DNA of the CDR3 is TGTGCCAGCGCCTCCCGGAACTGGGATACGCAGTATTTT. Translated: CASASRNWDTQYF.

Points on this clone: A read error may produce the germline difference seen at one junction end. This sequence joins TRBV6-4 and TRBJ2-7, with 7 bases identical to TRBD1. Germline V lookup: CDR1 MRHNA, CDR2 SNTAGT. The CDR3 is made up of 13 amino acids. The CDR3 loop is CASSDSFEGAKVF. The CDR3 nucleotides are TGTGCCAGCAGTGACTCGTTTGAGGGGGCAAAGGTGTTC.

V and J are TRBV28 and TRBJ1-6, with D unclear. There are 14 residues in the CDR3. Trimming pared 7 bases from V and 7 bases from J, leaving 14 bases between. Germline V gene sequence: CDR1 MDHEN, CDR2 SYDVKM. The CDR3 protein is CASTPVGENSPLHF. CDR3 sequence (DNA): TGTGCCAGCACCCCCGTTGGGGAGAATTCACCCCTCCACTTT.

The rearrangement uses TRBV30 and TRBJ2-3, with D possibly called TRBD1 or TRBD2 (5 bases each). Trimming took 5 bases from V and 1 from J, leaving 16 bases between them. There are 15 residues in the CDR3. The germline V gene encodes CDR1 GTSNPN and CDR2 SVGIG (reference sequence). In DNA, the CDR3 is TGTGCCTGGGGGGGATACTCCAATCGCACAGATACGCAGTATTTT. The encoded protein is CAWGGYSNRTDTQYF.

The chain uses TRBV19 and TRBJ2-3; 9 bases fit TRBD1. Germline CDR1 LNHDA, CDR2 SQIVND (reference sequence). This CDR3 is 16 amino acids long. Trimming cost V 3 bases and J 6 bases; bases outside gene matches: 10. The DNA of the CDR3 is TGTGCCAGTAGTATCTTCGGGACAGGGCCCTCTGATACGCAGTATTTT. It yields the protein CASSIFGTGPSDTQYF. Based on the CDR3 plus reference TRBV19 and TRBJ2-3, the full variable domain is DGGITQSPKYLFRKEGQNVTLSCEQNLNHDAMYWYRQDPGQGLRLIYYSQIVNDFQKGDIAEGYSVSREKKESFPLTVTSAQKNPTAFYLCASSIFGTGPSDTQYFGPGTRLTVL.

This chain links TRBV30 with TRBJ1-2, with a weak D call TRBD1 (6 bases). With 0 bases removed from V and 7 bases from J, the gap between germline ends came to 18 bases. This CDR3 comprises 15 residues. Per germline, CDR1 GTSNPN and CDR2 SVGIG (reference sequence). CDR3 region: CAWSVSGAGHLGYTF. The CDR3 nucleotides are TGTGCCTGGAGTGTCTCGGGGGCAGGACACCTTGGCTACACCTTC.

The gene calls are TRBV5-4 and TRBJ2-1; maybe TRBD2 (5 bases). Trimming took off 4 bases at V and 10 bases at J, with 12 bases between the two ends. The CDR3 is 12 amino acids. Germline V gives CDR1 SGHNT, CDR2 YYREEE (reference sequence). In nucleotides, the CDR3 is TGTGCCAGCAGCCCCGGACTGGACGAGCAGTTCTTC. Its translation: CASSPGLDEQFF.

The chain carries TRBV4-1 and TRBJ2-1, with 8 bases aligning to TRBD1. CDR3 size: 16 residues. Germline V gives CDR1 MGHRA, CDR2 YSYEKL. Trimming removed 5 bases from V and 9 bases from J; junction bases left unmatched: 15. This CDR3 reads CASSFPRQGKELEQFF. CDR3 nucleotide sequence: TGCGCCAGCAGCTTTCCTCGACAGGGGAAGGAGCTTGAGCAGTTCTTC.

The CDR3 DNA is TGTGCCAGCAGCCGAGAAATGGACGGTAACTATGGCTACACCTTC. It codes for CASSREMDGNYGYTF. The rearrangement joins TRBV7-2 to TRBJ1-2; D ambiguous. The V end was cut by 5 bases, the J end by 1 base, with 14 bases between. The CDR3 spans 15 residues. The V gene's germline CDR1 is SGHTA and CDR2 FQGNSA. Full variable domain (missing parts from reference TRBV7-2 and TRBJ1-2): GAGVSQSPSNKVTEKGKDVELRCDPISGHTALYWYRQSLGQGLEFLIYFQGNSAPDKSGLPSDRFSAERTGGSVSTLTIQRTQQEDSAVYLCASSREMDGNYGYTFGSGTRLTVV.

The chain has TRBV9 and TRBJ2-7; a possible D gene is TRBD2 (6 bases). Per the germline V gene, CDR1 is SGDLS and CDR2 is YYNGEE. Between the trimmed V and J ends, which lost 0 bases and 1 base, there was a span of 8 bases. The CDR3 is made up of 14 amino acids. The CDR3 DNA sequence: TGTGCCAGCAGCGTAGCTAGCGAGTCCTACGAGCAGTACTTC. Its translation is CASSVASESYEQYF.

The chain recombines TRBV7-8 with TRBJ2-7, with 7 bases that match TRBD1. Germline V CDR1 and CDR2: SGHVS, FQNEAQ. The CDR3 totals 14 residues. After removal of 1 base from V and 2 bases from J, the junction contained 2 bases not matched to a gene. CDR3 coding DNA: TGTGCCAGCAGCTTAGACGGGACAGCCTACGAGCAGTACTTC. It codes for CASSLDGTAYEQYF.

The chain links TRBV30 to TRBJ2-7; D unclear. The CDR3 loop spans 13 amino acids. Germline V CDR1 and CDR2: GTSNPN, SVGIG (reference sequence). The V end lost 4 bases, the J end lost 0 bases, and 10 bases lay between the germline ends. The chain's CDR3 is CAWTQKSSYEQYF. In DNA, the CDR3 is TGTGCCTGGACCCAGAAGAGCTCCTACGAGCAGTACTTC.

This chain joins TRBV19 and TRBJ2-2; TRBD1 might be the D (6 bases). The CDR3 is made up of 15 amino acids. Per germline, CDR1 LNHDA and CDR2 SQIVND (reference sequence). V was trimmed by 7 bases and J by 8 bases, leaving 20 bases between them. In DNA, the CDR3 is TGTGCCAGTACCGGGGACATTCCAAGTGAGGGGGAGCTGTTTTTT. Its translation: CASTGDIPSEGELFF.

This clone was counted a single time. The genes are TRBV6-5 and TRBJ1-2; D is undetermined. The CDR3 spans 14 residues. Deletions cut 3 bases from V and 3 bases from J, with 11 bases between. In germline, CDR1 is MNHEY, CDR2 SVGAGI. CDR3 amino acids: CASSYFGLDYGYTF. CDR3 in DNA: TGTGCCAGCAGTTATTTCGGACTGGACTATGGCTACACCTTC.

The V and J genes are TRBV7-9 and TRBJ2-3; D is perhaps TRBD1 or TRBD2 (5 bases each). The CDR3 covers 16 residues. Deletions cut 5 bases from V and 2 bases from J, with 17 bases between. Per the germline V gene, CDR1 is SEHNR and CDR2 is FQNEAQ (reference sequence). The CDR3 coding sequence is TGTGCCAGCAGCCTAGAGGGGCCAGAGATCACAGATACGCAGTATTTT. Residues: CASSLEGPEITDTQYF.